One sample yielded the 5 T cell receptor beta chains listed below, sequenced in a study of beta chain features in type 1 diabetes. The investigators reverse transcribed all of the isolated RNA, so they sequenced expressed TCRB transcripts. The table came from immunoSEQ multiplex PCR; TCRdb's copy has only in-frame clones and leaves some out. The table has hundreds of thousands of clones, over 11% seen once; the top ten hold approximately 0.043%. Their specific antigens are unknown. Findings of the study overall: In all four CD4+ subsets, TCRB CDR3 length was significantly, moderately reduced in type 1 diabetes.

The sequenced material came from naive CD4+ T cells from blood. The receptors stem from a man younger than 35 with type 1 diabetes.

This clone has a handful of counts. The chain couples TRBV28 to TRBJ2-2; D tentatively reads TRBD1 or TRBD2 (6 bases each). This CDR3 comprises 14 residues. V was shortened by 6 bases and J by 6 bases, with 14 bases between the two germline ends. Germline V CDR1 and CDR2: MDHEN, SYDVKM. The CDR3 DNA follows: TGTGCCAGCAGCCGGTGGGGGGCCCCCGGGGAGCTGTTTTTT. This codes for CASSRWGAPGELFF. The variable domain in full, completed from reference TRBV28 and TRBJ2-2, reads DVKVTQSSRYLVKRTGEKVFLECVQDMDHENMFWYRQDPGLGLRLIYFSYDVKMKEKGDIPEGYSVSREKKERFSLILESASTNQTSMYLCASSRWGAPGELFFGEGSRLTVL.

The chain combines TRBV6-5 with TRBJ2-5; D may be TRBD1 (5 bases). The germline V and J ends were trimmed by 0 bases and 5 bases, with 10 bases remaining between them. From germline, CDR1 is MNHEY and CDR2 SVGAGI. The CDR3 extends over 14 amino acids. CDR3 DNA sequence: TGTGCCAGCAGTTACTCGTTTACAGGCGAGACCCAGTACTTC. Translated, it gives CASSYSFTGETQYF.

The rearrangement joins TRBV7-9 to TRBJ1-1; D is uncertain. V was shortened by 5 bases and J by 1 base, with 8 bases between the two germline ends. Germline V gene lookup returns CDR1 SEHNR and CDR2 FQNEAQ (reference sequence). CDR3 size: 13 residues. In nucleotides, the CDR3 is TGTGCCAGCAGCCCCTACAAGAACACTGAAGCTTTCTTT. It specifies CASSPYKNTEAFF.

The chain links TRBV29-1 to TRBJ1-2, with D possibly TRBD1 on 5 matching bases. Germline-derived CDR1 and CDR2 are SQVTM and ANQGSEA. Trimming shortened V by 5 bases and J by 0 bases, and 19 bases separated the two germline ends. This CDR3 is 16 amino acids long. CDR3 DNA sequence: TGCAGCGTTTCCCCCAGGGCACTAGGGGCTAACTATGGCTACACCTTC. This encodes CSVSPRALGANYGYTF.

This clone was picked up a small number of times. V usage is TRBV29-1 and J usage is TRBJ2-1; TRBD1 might be the D (6 bases). Germline V gene lookup returns CDR1 SQVTM and CDR2 ANQGSEA. This CDR3 comprises 12 residues. V lost 6 bases to trimming and J lost 4 bases, with 10 bases between them. The CDR3 region is CSVTGQYNEQFF. Here the CDR3 DNA reads TGCAGCGTGACTGGACAGTACAATGAGCAGTTCTTC.